This is a list of T cell receptor beta chains from one sample in a study of Graves' ophthalmopathy and Graves' hyperthyroidism. A single record per CDR3 protein comes from TCRdb applying MiXCR to the multiplex PCR reads. The table has more than 550,000 distinct CDR3 sequences, just over 40% seen once. Sequenced: peripheral blood. The receptors originated from an adult man with Graves' ophthalmopathy. CDR3s include the opening cysteine and the closing phenylalanine or tryptophan. The D gene is left open where the match is weak. Clone size appears in some rows only: once, few, many, or a class for an expanded clone.

TRBV19,TRBJ1-2,NA,TRBD1,TGTGCCAGCTCACCGACAGGGAAGTCTAACTATGGCTACACCTTC,CASSPTGKSNYGYTF
TRBV5-5,TRBJ2-7,NA,NA,TGTGCCAGCAGCTTGGCCAAGCTCTACGAGCAGTACTTC,CASSLAKLYEQYF
TRBV30,TRBJ1-1,NA,NA,TGTGCCTGGAGTATCACACTTGGCGGTGAAGCTTTCTTT,CAWSITLGGEAFF
TRBV7-9,TRBJ1-5,many,TRBD1,TGTGCCAGCAGCGCCGGGACAGTTAATCAGCCCCAGCATTTT,CASSAGTVNQPQHF
TRBV4-3,TRBJ1-6,few,NA,TGCGCCAGCAGCCGAGGGCATGAAGTGGACTCCTATAATTCACCCCTCCACTTT,CASSRGHEVDSYNSPLHF
TRBV16,TRBJ1-2,NA,NA,TGTGCTAGAGAAAGGGGACTCGGCTATGGCTACACCTTC,CARERGLGYGYTF
TRBV10-3,TRBJ1-2,NA,TRBD1,TGTGCCAGCAGGAGGGGACAGGGGGTATCGAACTATGGCTACACCTTC,CASRRGQGVSNYGYTF
TRBV6-5,TRBJ2-6,few,NA,TGTGCCAGCAGTGAACTAAGCTACTCTGGGGCCAACGTCCTGACTTTC,CASSELSYSGANVLTF
TRBV15,TRBJ2-5,many,NA,TGTGCCACCAGCAGTTCACGGACTATACAAGAGACCCAGTACTTC,CATSSSRTIQETQYF
TRBV5-1,TRBJ2-3,NA,TRBD2,TGCGCCAGCAGCGCCGGACTAGCGGGGGGGAGCACAGATACGCAGTATTTT,CASSAGLAGGSTDTQYF
TRBV29-1,TRBJ1-1,NA,TRBD1,TGCAGCGCCCAACAGGGGTCCCTCTACAATGAGCAGTTCTTT,CSAQQGSLYNEQFF
TRBV7-9,TRBJ1-1,many,NA,TGTGCCAGCAGCTCGCTGACGGTTGGGGCTTTCTTT,CASSSLTVGAFF
TRBV11-2,TRBJ2-2,NA,TRBD2,TGTGCCAGCAGCTTGGGGCGGGAGTTACCCGGGGAGCTGTTTTTT,CASSLGRELPGELFF
TRBV10-3,TRBJ1-2,NA,NA,TGTGCCATCAGTCACGGTGGAGGGGGAATTAACTATGGCTACACCTTC,CAISHGGGGINYGYTF
TRBV9,TRBJ2-2,few,NA,TGTGCCAGCAGCACCAGAGCCGGACAGAGCGCGAACACCGGGGAGCTGTTTTTT,CASSTRAGQSANTGELFF
TRBV5-6,TRBJ1-1,few,NA,TGTGCCAGCAGCTCCCTTGGCAGGATGAACACTGAAGCTTTCTTT,CASSSLGRMNTEAFF
TRBV5-1,TRBJ2-5,few,NA,TGCGCCAGCAGCTTGGGCGCCAGGCTAATACAAGAGACCCAGTACTTC,CASSLGARLIQETQYF
TRBV12-3/TRBV12-4,TRBJ2-7,few,NA,TGTGCCAGCAGGACGACGGACTCCTACGAGCAGTACTTC,CASRTTDSYEQYF
TRBV24-1,TRBJ2-3,many,NA,TGTGCCACCAGTGACAGGGTAGGCACAGATACGCAGTATTTT,CATSDRVGTDTQYF
TRBV29-1,TRBJ2-7,NA,TRBD1,TGCAGCGTGCTCGACAGGGTGAGTGAGCAGTACTTC,CSVLDRVSEQYF
TRBV25-1,TRBJ1-6,NA,NA,TGTGCCAGCAGTGAATATAAGGATTCTGTTTCACCCCTCCACTTT,CASSEYKDSVSPLHF
TRBV29-1,TRBJ1-1,many,NA,TGCAGCGTTGAAAAACAGGGCTTGGGCACTGAAGCTTTCTTT,CSVEKQGLGTEAFF
TRBV7-9,TRBJ2-3,NA,TRBD1,TGTGCCAGCGGAAGGGACCCCAGGGGGACGCAGTATTTT,CASGRDPRGTQYF
TRBV7-2,TRBJ2-5,NA,NA,TGTGCCAGCAGCTTAGTTCCTCAGGGAGGTCAAGAGACCCAGTACTTC,CASSLVPQGGQETQYF
TRBV29-1,TRBJ2-5,NA,NA,TGCAGCGTTGAAGCGACTCAGTACTTC,CSVEATQYF
TRBV29-1,TRBJ2-2,many,TRBD1,TGCAGCGTCTCCTGGACAGGGGCGGACGGGGAGCTGTTTTTT,CSVSWTGADGELFF
TRBV6-6,TRBJ2-7,few,NA,TGTGCCAGCATGATAGGACAGTCCTACGAGCAGTACTTC,CASMIGQSYEQYF
TRBV9,TRBJ2-2,few,NA,TGTGCCAGCAGCCAAGATCAGCGGCTGGACACCGGGGAGCTGTTTTTT,CASSQDQRLDTGELFF